The next 9 T cell receptor beta chains were all read from a single sample in a study of blood T cell repertoires in COVID-19. TCRdb keeps only in-frame clones here, not all; method: immunoSEQ multiplex PCR. Here the sample spans around 140,000 clones, around 83% being singletons. Sequenced input: peripheral blood. The receptors come from a man aged 25 to 40 with COVID-19, enrolled during active disease.

The chain combines TRBV30 with TRBJ2-1; 11 nucleotides align to TRBD2. CDR3 length: 12 amino acids. Germline V gives CDR1 GTSNPN, CDR2 SVGIG (reference sequence). The V gene end was trimmed by 5 bases and the J gene end by 12 bases; junction bases not matched to a gene: 6. CDR3 protein: CAWSGTSGPQFF. The CDR3 DNA reads as TGTGCCTGGTCCGGGACTAGCGGCCCGCAGTTCTTC.

V and J are TRBV3-1 (or the pseudogene TRBV3-2) and TRBJ2-1; 13 bases align to TRBD2. Germline V CDR1 and CDR2: LGHDT, YNNKEL (reference sequence). J lost 7 bases, V lost 0 bases, and 6 bases had no gene match. The CDR3 covers 17 residues. This CDR3 is CASSQDLGTSGKNEQFF. The CDR3 bases are TGTGCCAGCAGCCAAGATCTTGGGACTAGCGGGAAAAATGAGCAGTTCTTC.

This clone was observed a handful of times. V gene TRBV19 combines with J gene TRBJ2-7; TRBD1 matches 8 bases. Per germline, CDR1 LNHDA and CDR2 SQIVND (reference sequence). This CDR3 comprises 14 residues. Losses at the gene ends were 9 bases for V and 0 bases for J; bases not matched to a gene: 7. CDR3 region: CASSQGAHSYEQYF. The CDR3 DNA reads as TGTGCCAGCAGTCAGGGGGCTCACTCCTACGAGCAGTACTTC.

CDR3 bases: TGTGCCAGCAGCCCGAGGAGTTACAGGGGGTTGGACACTGAAGCTTTCTTT. Translated: CASSPRSYRGLDTEAFF. The chain is built from TRBV11-2 and TRBJ1-1; TRBD1 agrees at 8 bases. From germline, CDR1 is SGHAT and CDR2 FQNNGV. The CDR3 loop spans 17 amino acids. With 5 bases clipped from V and 3 bases from J, the junction kept 14 bases outside the gene matches. Using reference TRBV11-2 and TRBJ1-1 for the parts outside the CDR3, the full variable domain is EAGVAQSPRYKIIEKRQSVAFWCNPISGHATLYWYQQILGQGPKLLIQFQNNGVVDDSQLPKDRFSAERLKGVDSTLKIQPAKLEDSAVYLCASSPRSYRGLDTEAFFGQGTRLTVV.

This chain joins TRBV5-5 and TRBJ2-7; 8 nucleotides align to TRBD1. The J segment lost 1 base and the V segment lost 3 bases, leaving 6 bases of the junction unmatched. In germline, CDR1 is SGHKS, CDR2 YYEKEE (reference sequence). The CDR3 consists of 15 residues. The CDR3 DNA is TGTGCCAGCAGCTCACGTCAGGGGGCGTCCTACGAGCAGTACTTC. Amino acids: CASSSRQGASYEQYF.

The chain joins TRBV3-1 (or the pseudogene TRBV3-2) to TRBJ1-5; D perhaps matches TRBD1 (5 bases). The CDR3 runs 14 residues. Trimming took 4 bases from V and 3 from J, leaving 10 bases between them. CDR1 LGHDT and CDR2 YNNKEL come from the germline V gene (reference sequence). Written as DNA, the CDR3 is TGTGCCAGCAGCCCTCAGGGATACAATCAGCCCCAGCATTTT. Residues: CASSPQGYNQPQHF.

V and J are TRBV5-5 and TRBJ2-7; 8 nucleotides match TRBD2. Germline values: CDR1 SGHKS, CDR2 YYEKEE (reference sequence). V trimming: 6 bases; J trimming: 0 bases; junction bases outside the gene matches: 5. This CDR3 is 14 amino acids long. CDR3 DNA: TGTGCCAGCAACCCACTAGCGGACTCCTACGAGCAGTACTTC. This translates into CASNPLADSYEQYF.

V and J are TRBV9 and TRBJ2-2; the D is unclear. Germline lookup yields CDR1 SGDLS and CDR2 YYNGEE. The CDR3 is made up of 14 amino acids. V dropped 2 bases and J dropped 4 bases, with 9 bases sitting between them. The DNA of the CDR3 is TGTGCCAGCAGCGTTCAGACGGGCACCGGGGAGCTGTTTTTT. It encodes CASSVQTGTGELFF.

To note about this clone: One junction end does not reproduce the germline sequence, and a read error may be involved. V is TRBV3-1 (or the pseudogene TRBV3-2) and J is TRBJ2-1; the D gene is possibly TRBD2 (6 bases). The germline gives CDR1 LGHDT, CDR2 YNNKEL (reference sequence). The CDR3 totals 12 residues. In DNA form, the CDR3 reads TGTGCCAGCAGCCTCACCGGGACTTTTTATATCTTC. Translating it yields CASSLTGTFYIF.